One sample yielded the 7 T cell receptor beta chains listed below, sequenced in a study of blood T cell repertoires in COVID-19. Method: immunoSEQ multiplex PCR; TCRdb's copy keeps in-frame clones and lacks some. The data hold about 410,000 clones, with nearly 90% observed a single time. Material: PBMCs or T cells enriched from blood (not recorded which). These receptors all stem from a woman in her 30s who had recovered from COVID-19.

This rearrangement joins TRBV24-1 to TRBJ1-2; TRBD1 matches at 8 bases. Looked up from germline, CDR1 is KGHDR and CDR2 is SFDVKD. This CDR3 has 15 amino acids. Unmatched junction bases numbered 7, after V lost 5 bases and J lost 3 bases. CDR3 sequence: CATSGLTGADYGYTF. The CDR3 DNA sequence: TGTGCCACCAGTGGTCTGACAGGGGCCGACTATGGCTACACCTTC.

Here the CDR3 reads CASSSGQVSTDTQYF. CDR3 DNA sequence: TGCGCCAGCAGCTCCGGACAGGTTAGCACAGATACGCAGTATTTT. The rearrangement uses TRBV5-1 and TRBJ2-3; the match to TRBD1 covers 7 bases. This CDR3 has 15 residues. The V and J ends lost 3 bases and 0 bases, in that order; junction bases with no gene match: 4. Looked up from germline, CDR1 is SGHRS and CDR2 is YFSETQ.

The chain has TRBV2 and TRBJ2-7, with 10 bases fitting TRBD1. Germline CDR1 and CDR2: SNHLY and FYNNEI. V was clipped by 5 bases and J by 2 bases; unmatched bases: 9. The CDR3 is 16 residues long. The CDR3 DNA follows: TGTGCCAGCAGTCTAAAAGGGACAGGGGTTCCCTACGAGCAGTACTTC. Residues: CASSLKGTGVPYEQYF.

This sequence joins TRBV7-9 and TRBJ2-1; 7 nucleotides agree with TRBD2. Per the germline V gene, CDR1 is SEHNR and CDR2 is FQNEAQ (reference sequence). This CDR3 has 14 residues. V trimming: 2 bases; J trimming: 9 bases; junction bases outside the gene matches: 7. The CDR3 region is CASSLPGRGGEQFF. In nucleotides, the CDR3 is TGTGCCAGCAGCTTACCGGGCCGCGGGGGTGAGCAGTTCTTC.

The chain is built from TRBV5-1 and TRBJ2-7; 10 bases align to TRBD2. J gave up 4 bases and V 0 bases, and 7 bases lay outside the gene matches. This CDR3 is 16 amino acids long. Germline-derived CDR1 and CDR2 are SGHRS and YFSETQ. CDR3 in DNA: TGCGCCAGCAGCTTGGGGGGGACTAGCGCTGAATACGAGCAGTACTTC. Its translation: CASSLGGTSAEYEQYF.

V usage is TRBV5-4 and J usage is TRBJ2-5; D is possibly TRBD2 (5 bases). Germline lookup yields CDR1 SGHNT and CDR2 YYREEE (reference sequence). V was cut by 5 bases and J by 5 bases, with 10 bases left in between. The length of the CDR3 is 12 residues. The CDR3 spells CASRRDRETQYF. The CDR3 region has the DNA TGTGCCAGCAGACGGGATCGCGAGACCCAGTACTTC.

J is TRBJ1-5 and V is TRBV28; D might be TRBD1 (5 bases). Germline assignment: CDR1 MDHEN and CDR2 SYDVKM. The germline V and J ends were trimmed by 5 bases and 2 bases, with 19 bases remaining between them. The CDR3 has 17 amino acids. CDR3 sequence reads: CASSPQLGLQGNQPQHF. The CDR3 coding sequence is TGTGCCAGCAGTCCACAGCTGGGACTTCAGGGCAATCAGCCCCAGCATTTT.